The source of this TCR beta chain is a study of blood T cells in healthy people across ages. Primed by a sample-barcoded 5' primer and a J-beta primer mix, a second PCR proceeded for about 7 to 11 cycles. From the 5' RACE reads, TCRdb called clonotypes with MiXCR, one entry per CDR3 protein. Of fewer than 1.5 million distinct CDR3 sequences listed, approximately 38% are singletons. This clonotype was counted between two and nine times. This receptor was identified in a woman aged 18-29 years in good health. The sample was blood.

The CDR3 DNA is TGTGCCAGCAGTCCGACTAGCGGGGGATTAGAAGTGACCCAGTACTTC. It yields the protein CASSPTSGGLEVTQYF. The chain couples TRBV6-1 to TRBJ2-5; 12 bases align to TRBD2. Germline CDR1 MNHNS, CDR2 SASEGT. The CDR3 extends over 16 amino acids. Trimming took 5 bases from V and 7 from J; bases not matched to a gene: 11.